This section outlines one T cell receptor (beta chain) sequence together with its context. No antigen is known for it. The data derive from a study of shared clonotypes between healthy human individuals. This CDR3 is built from 13 residues. Germline V gene lookup returns CDR1 SGHRS and CDR2 YFSETQ. V lost 7 bases, J lost 1 base, and 11 bases lay in between. Every subset's genomic DNA went evenly onto several immunoSEQ plates. TCRdb's copy holds only in-frame clones and misses some; the assay was immunoSEQ multiplex PCR. The sample contains 730,000 or so clones, around 72% of which appear only once. General study findings and limits: Non-shared clonotypes had lower generation probabilities than clonotypes shared by all four sorted-subset donors. In general, naive subsets displayed greater estimated richness than memory subsets did.

The healthy adult donors were HIV-negative and reported no recent acute infections or vaccinations. The J gene is TRBJ1-1, the V gene TRBV5-1; D unclear. Sequenced material: memory CD4+ T cells sorted from blood. The subset is: CD45RA-negative fraction. The clonotype comes from a woman in her twenties or thirties in good health. The CDR3 sequence: CASQKGRNTEAFF. The CDR3 DNA reads as TGCGCCAGCCAGAAGGGTAGGAACACTGAAGCTTTCTTT.